The present T cell receptor (beta chain) was sequenced within a study of T-cell memory formation after mild COVID-19. MiXCR, applied by TCRdb to the 5' RACE reads, yields one record per CDR3 protein. The table has some 440,000 distinct CDR3 sequences, nearly 25% seen once. As regards this clonotype: What it binds is unknown.

Trimming left V 0 bases short and J 5 bases short, with 11 bases between. The CDR3 extends over 14 amino acids. Per the germline V gene, CDR1 is SGHDT and CDR2 is YYEEEE. Study conclusions and caveats: Second-wave clones peaking on day 37 lacked confirmed SARS-CoV-2 specificity. Cross-reactive memory seemingly joined, as some responding clones were found in pre-infection memory. Shrinking CD4+ clones resided mostly in CM and EM, and CD8+ ones in EMRA. Contracting clones from day 15 to 85 showed balanced CD4/CD8; later expanders favored CD4+.

The receptor's source is an adult woman who had mild COVID-19 (a few samples of this study predate the infection). Cell type and time point are not known. The sequencing input was PBMCs or a T cell subset sorted from them (not recorded which). This rearrangement joins TRBV5-6 to TRBJ2-5; D possibly corresponds to TRBD2 (5 bases). The CDR3 sequence: CASSLGPTGETQYF. CDR3 bases: TGTGCCAGCAGCTTGGGCCCGACGGGGGAGACCCAGTACTTC.